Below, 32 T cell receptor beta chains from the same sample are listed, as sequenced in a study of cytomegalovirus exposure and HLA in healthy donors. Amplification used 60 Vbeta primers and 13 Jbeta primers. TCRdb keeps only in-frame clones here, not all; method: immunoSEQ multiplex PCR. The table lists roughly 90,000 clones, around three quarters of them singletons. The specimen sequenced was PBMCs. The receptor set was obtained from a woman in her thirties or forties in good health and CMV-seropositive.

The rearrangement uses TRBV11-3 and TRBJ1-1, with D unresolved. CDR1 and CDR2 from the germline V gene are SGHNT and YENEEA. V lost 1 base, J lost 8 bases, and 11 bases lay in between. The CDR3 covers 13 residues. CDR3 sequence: CASSLGLGREAFF. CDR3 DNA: TGTGCCAGCAGCTTAGGACTGGGGAGAGAAGCTTTCTTT.

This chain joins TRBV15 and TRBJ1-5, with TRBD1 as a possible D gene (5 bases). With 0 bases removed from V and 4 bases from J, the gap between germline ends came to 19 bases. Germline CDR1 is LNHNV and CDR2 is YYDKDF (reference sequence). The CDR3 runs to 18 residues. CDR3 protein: CATSREGGIGRANQPQHF. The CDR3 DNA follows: TGTGCCACCAGCAGAGAGGGGGGGATAGGCCGGGCAAATCAGCCCCAGCATTTT.

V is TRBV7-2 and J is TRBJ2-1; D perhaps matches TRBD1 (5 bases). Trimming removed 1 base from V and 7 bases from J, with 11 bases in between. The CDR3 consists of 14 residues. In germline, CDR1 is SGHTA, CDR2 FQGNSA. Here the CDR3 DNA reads TGTGCCAGCAGCTTAGTGCCAGGGTTGAATGAGCAGTTCTTC. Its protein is CASSLVPGLNEQFF.

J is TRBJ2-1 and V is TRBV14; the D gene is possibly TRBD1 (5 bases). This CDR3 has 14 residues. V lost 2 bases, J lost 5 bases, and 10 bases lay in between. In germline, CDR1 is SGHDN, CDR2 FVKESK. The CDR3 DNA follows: TGTGCCAGCAGCCAAATGGCAGGGAACAATGAGCAGTTCTTC. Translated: CASSQMAGNNEQFF.

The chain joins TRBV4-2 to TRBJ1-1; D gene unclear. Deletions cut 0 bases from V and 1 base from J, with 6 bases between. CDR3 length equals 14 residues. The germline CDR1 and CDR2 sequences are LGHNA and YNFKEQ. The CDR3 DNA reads TGTGCCAGCAGCCAAGATCCGGGGAACACTGAAGCTTTCTTT. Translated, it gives CASSQDPGNTEAFF.

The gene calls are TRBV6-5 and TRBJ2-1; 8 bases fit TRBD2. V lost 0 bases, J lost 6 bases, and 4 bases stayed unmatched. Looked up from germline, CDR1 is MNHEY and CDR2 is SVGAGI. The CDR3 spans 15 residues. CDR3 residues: CASSYSGLEGNEQFF. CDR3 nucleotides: TGTGCCAGCAGTTACTCGGGACTAGAGGGCAATGAGCAGTTCTTC.

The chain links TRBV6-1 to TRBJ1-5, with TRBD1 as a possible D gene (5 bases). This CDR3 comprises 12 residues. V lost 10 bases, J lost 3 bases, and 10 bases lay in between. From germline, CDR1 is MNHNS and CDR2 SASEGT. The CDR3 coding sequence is TGTGCCATATACAGGATCAATCAGCCCCAGCATTTT. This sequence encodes CAIYRINQPQHF.

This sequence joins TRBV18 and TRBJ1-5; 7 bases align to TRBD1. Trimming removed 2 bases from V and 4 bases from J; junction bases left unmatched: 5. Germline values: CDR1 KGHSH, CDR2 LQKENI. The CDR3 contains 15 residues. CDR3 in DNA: TGTGCCAGCTCACCATCCGCAGGGGGGAATCAGCCCCAGCATTTT. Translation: CASSPSAGGNQPQHF.

The CDR3 DNA reads as TGCGCCAGCAGCCAAGAAGTGGAGGAAAATGAAAAACTGTTTTTT. Amino acid sequence: CASSQEVEENEKLFF. The chain is built from TRBV4-1 and TRBJ1-4; D is ambiguous. The germline V and J ends were trimmed by 0 bases and 5 bases, with 10 bases remaining between them. CDR1 and CDR2 (germline): MGHRA, YSYEKL. This CDR3 comprises 15 residues.

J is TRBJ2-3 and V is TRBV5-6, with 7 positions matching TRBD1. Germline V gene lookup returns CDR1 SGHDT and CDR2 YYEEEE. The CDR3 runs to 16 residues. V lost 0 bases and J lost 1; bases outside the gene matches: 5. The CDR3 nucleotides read TGTGCCAGCAGCTTGGGGTCCGGGACAGGCACAGATACGCAGTATTTT. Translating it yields CASSLGSGTGTDTQYF.

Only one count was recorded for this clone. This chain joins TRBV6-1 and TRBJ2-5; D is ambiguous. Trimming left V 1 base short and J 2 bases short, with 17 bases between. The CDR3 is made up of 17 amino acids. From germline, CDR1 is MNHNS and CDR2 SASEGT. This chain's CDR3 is CASSEVAPNPDQETQYF. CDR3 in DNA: TGTGCCAGCAGTGAAGTAGCCCCAAATCCTGATCAAGAGACCCAGTACTTC.

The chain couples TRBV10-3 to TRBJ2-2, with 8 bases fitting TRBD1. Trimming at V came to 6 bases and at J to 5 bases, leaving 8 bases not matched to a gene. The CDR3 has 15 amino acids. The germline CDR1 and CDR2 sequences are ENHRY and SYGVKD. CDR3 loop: CAIRTDRGDTGELFF. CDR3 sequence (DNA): TGTGCCATCAGGACAGACAGGGGAGATACCGGGGAGCTGTTTTTT.

CDR3 coding DNA: TGCAGCGTTGAAGACCGGGACAGCCGCTCCTACGAGCAGTACTTC. Translation gives CSVEDRDSRSYEQYF. This chain links TRBV29-1 with TRBJ2-7; 7 nucleotides align to TRBD1. The germline V gene encodes CDR1 SQVTM and CDR2 ANQGSEA. With V trimmed by 0 bases and J by 0 bases, 5 bases remained unmatched. The CDR3 runs 15 residues.

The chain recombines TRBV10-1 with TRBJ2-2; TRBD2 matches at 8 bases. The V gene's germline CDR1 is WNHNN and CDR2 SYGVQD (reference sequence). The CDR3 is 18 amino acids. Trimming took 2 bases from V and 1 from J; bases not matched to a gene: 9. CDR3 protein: CASSEPGGGLENTGELFF. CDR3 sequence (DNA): TGCGCCAGCAGTGAGCCGGGAGGGGGGCTAGAGAACACCGGGGAGCTGTTTTTT.

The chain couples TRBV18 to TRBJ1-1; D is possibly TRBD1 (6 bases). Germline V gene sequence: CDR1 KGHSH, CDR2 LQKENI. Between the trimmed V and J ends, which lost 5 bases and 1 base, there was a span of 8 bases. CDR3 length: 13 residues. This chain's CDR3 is CASSWTENTEAFF. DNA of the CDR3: TGTGCCAGCTCATGGACAGAGAACACTGAAGCTTTCTTT.

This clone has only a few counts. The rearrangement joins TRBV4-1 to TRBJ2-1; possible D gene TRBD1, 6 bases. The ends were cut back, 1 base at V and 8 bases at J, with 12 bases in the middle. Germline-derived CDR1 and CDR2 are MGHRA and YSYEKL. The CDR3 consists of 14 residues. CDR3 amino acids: CASSQGTVMYEQFF. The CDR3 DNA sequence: TGCGCCAGCAGCCAAGGGACAGTTATGTATGAGCAGTTCTTC.

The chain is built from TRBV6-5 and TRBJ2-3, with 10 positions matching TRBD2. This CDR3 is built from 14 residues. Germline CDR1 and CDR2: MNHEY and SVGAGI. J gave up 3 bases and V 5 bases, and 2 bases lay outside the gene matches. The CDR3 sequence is CASSKAGGTDTQYF. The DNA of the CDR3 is TGTGCCAGCAGTAAAGCGGGAGGGACAGATACGCAGTATTTT.

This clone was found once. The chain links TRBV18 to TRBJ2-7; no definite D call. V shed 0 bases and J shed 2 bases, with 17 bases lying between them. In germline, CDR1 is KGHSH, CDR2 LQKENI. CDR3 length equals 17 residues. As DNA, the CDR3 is TGTGCCAGCTCACCACCGAACGCTGAGGAGCGAACCTACGAGCAGTACTTC. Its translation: CASSPPNAEERTYEQYF.

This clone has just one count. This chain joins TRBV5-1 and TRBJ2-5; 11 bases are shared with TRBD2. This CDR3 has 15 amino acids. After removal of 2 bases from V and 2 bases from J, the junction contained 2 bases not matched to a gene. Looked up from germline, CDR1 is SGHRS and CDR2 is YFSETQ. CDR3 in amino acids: CASSFGTSGQETQYF. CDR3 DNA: TGCGCCAGCAGCTTCGGGACTAGCGGACAAGAGACCCAGTACTTC.

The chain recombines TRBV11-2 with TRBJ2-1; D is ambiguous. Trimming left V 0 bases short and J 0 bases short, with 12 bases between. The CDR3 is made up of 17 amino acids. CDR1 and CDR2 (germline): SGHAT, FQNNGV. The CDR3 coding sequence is TGTGCCAGCAGCTTAGATCCTCCAGTTGGCTCCTACAATGAGCAGTTCTTC. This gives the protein CASSLDPPVGSYNEQFF.

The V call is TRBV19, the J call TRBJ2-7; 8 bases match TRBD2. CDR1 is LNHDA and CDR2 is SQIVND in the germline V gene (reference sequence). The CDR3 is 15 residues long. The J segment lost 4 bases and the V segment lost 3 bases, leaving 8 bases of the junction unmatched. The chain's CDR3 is CASSMSGGGLYEQYF. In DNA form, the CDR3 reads TGTGCCAGTAGTATGAGCGGGGGAGGACTGTACGAGCAGTACTTC.

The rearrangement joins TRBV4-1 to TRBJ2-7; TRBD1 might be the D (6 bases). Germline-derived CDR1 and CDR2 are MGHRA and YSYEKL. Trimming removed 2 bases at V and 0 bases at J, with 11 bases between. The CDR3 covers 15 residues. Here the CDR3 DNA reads TGCGCCAGCAGCCAATTCACAGGGCCCTCCTACGAGCAGTACTTC. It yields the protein CASSQFTGPSYEQYF.

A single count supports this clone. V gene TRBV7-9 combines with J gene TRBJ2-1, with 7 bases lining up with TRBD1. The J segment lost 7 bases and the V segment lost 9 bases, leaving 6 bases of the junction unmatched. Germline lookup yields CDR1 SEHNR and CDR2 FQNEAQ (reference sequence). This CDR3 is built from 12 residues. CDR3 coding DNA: TGTGCCAGTTCAGAGGGGGCTAATGAGCAGTTCTTC. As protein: CASSEGANEQFF.

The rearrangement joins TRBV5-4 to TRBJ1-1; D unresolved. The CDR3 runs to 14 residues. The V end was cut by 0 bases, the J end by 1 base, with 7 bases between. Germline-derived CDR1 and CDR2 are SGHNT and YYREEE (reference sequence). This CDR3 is CASSLETRNTEAFF. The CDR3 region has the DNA TGTGCCAGCAGCTTGGAAACAAGGAACACTGAAGCTTTCTTT.

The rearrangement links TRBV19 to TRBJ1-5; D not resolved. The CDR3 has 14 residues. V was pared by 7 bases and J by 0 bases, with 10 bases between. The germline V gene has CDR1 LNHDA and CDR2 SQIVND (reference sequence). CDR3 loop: CASTGKYSNQPQHF. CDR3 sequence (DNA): TGTGCCAGTACCGGGAAGTATAGCAATCAGCCCCAGCATTTT.

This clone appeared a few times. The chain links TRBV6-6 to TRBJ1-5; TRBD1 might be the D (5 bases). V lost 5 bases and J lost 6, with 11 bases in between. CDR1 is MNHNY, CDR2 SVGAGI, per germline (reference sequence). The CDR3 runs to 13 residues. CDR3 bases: TGTGCCAGCAGTCTGAGGGGAGGTCAGCCCCAGCATTTT. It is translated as CASSLRGGQPQHF.

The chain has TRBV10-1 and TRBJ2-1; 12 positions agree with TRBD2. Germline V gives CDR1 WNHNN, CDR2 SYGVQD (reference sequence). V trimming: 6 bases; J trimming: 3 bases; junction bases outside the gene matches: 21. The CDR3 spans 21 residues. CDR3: CASRVPHTTLGLAGNYNEQFF. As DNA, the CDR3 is TGCGCCAGCAGGGTCCCACACACTACACTTGGACTAGCGGGAAACTACAATGAGCAGTTCTTC.

The CDR3 nucleotides read TGTGCCAGCAGTGGGAGACTAGCCGCCAATGAGCAGTTCTTC. This gives the protein CASSGRLAANEQFF. The chain links TRBV28 to TRBJ2-1; 7 bases map to TRBD2. V dropped 5 bases and J dropped 6; count of bases not matched to a gene: 7. The CDR3 consists of 14 residues. The germline gives CDR1 MDHEN, CDR2 SYDVKM.

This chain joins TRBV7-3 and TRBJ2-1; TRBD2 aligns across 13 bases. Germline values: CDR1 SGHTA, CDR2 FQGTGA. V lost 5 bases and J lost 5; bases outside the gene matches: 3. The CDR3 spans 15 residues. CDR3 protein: CASSPGTSGNNEQFF. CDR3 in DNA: TGTGCCAGCAGCCCAGGGACTAGCGGGAACAATGAGCAGTTCTTC. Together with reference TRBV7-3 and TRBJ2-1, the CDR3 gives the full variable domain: GAGVSQTPSNKVTEKGKYVELRCDPISGHTALYWYRQSLGQGPEFLIYFQGTGAADDSGLPNDRFFAVRPEGSVSTLKIQRTERGDSAVYLCASSPGTSGNNEQFFGPGTRLTVL.

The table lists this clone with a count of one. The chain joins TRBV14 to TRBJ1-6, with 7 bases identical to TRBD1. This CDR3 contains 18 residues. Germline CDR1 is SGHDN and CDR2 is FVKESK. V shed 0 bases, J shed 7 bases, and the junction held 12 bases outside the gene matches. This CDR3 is CASSQDRPSGGWNSPLHF. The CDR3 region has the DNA TGTGCCAGCAGCCAAGATCGCCCCTCAGGGGGGTGGAATTCACCCCTCCACTTT.

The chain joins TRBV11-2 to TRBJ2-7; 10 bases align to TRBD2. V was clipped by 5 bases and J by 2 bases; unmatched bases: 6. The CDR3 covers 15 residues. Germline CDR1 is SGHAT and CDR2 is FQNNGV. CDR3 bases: TGTGCCAGCAGCAAAGGACTAGCGGACACCTACGAGCAGTACTTC. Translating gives CASSKGLADTYEQYF.

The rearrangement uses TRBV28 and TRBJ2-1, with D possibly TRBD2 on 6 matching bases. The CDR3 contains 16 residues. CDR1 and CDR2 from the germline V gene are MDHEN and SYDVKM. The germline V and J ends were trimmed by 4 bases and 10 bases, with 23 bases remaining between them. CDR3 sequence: CASSYNSPGGGREQFF. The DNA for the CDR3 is TGTGCCAGCAGTTATAACTCACCCGGGGGAGGACGCGAGCAGTTCTTC.